These 7 T cell receptor beta chains share one sample of origin, sequenced in a study of identical twins. TCRdb reprocessed the 5' RACE reads with MiXCR, giving one entry per CDR3 protein. The table lists around 1.7 million distinct CDR3 sequences, under 35% of them singletons. Material: cord blood. The receptors here all came from a newborn girl in good health.

This clonotype was counted between two and nine times. The V and J genes are TRBV5-1 and TRBJ2-7; 11 bases map to TRBD2. This CDR3 region has 15 residues. V shed 0 bases and J 6 bases; nucleotides not matched to a gene: 5. The germline gives CDR1 SGHRS, CDR2 YFSETQ. CDR3 in amino acids: CASSLAPGTSGEQYF. The CDR3 coding sequence is TGCGCCAGCAGCTTGGCCCCCGGGACTAGCGGCGAGCAGTACTTC.

This clonotype was detected only a few times. The rearrangement uses TRBV20-1 and TRBJ2-3, with TRBD2 matching 10 bases. This CDR3 region has 17 residues. The germline V gene encodes CDR1 DFQATT and CDR2 SNEGSKA (reference sequence). V was clipped by 0 bases and J by 2 bases; unmatched bases: 8. CDR3 in DNA: TGCAGTGCTAGAGATCTAGCGGGAGATGTTGTCACAGATACGCAGTATTTT. It translates to CSARDLAGDVVTDTQYF.

The chain employs TRBV20-1 and TRBJ1-1, with 8 bases identical to TRBD1. CDR3 length: 14 amino acids. Unmatched junction bases numbered 6, after V lost 5 bases and J lost 1 base. The germline CDR1 and CDR2 sequences are DFQATT and SNEGSKA (reference sequence). The CDR3 DNA sequence: TGCAGTGCTTTACCCACAGGGGGGAACACTGAAGCTTTCTTT. It translates to CSALPTGGNTEAFF.

This clonotype occurred a few times. The chain links TRBV10-3 to TRBJ1-2; 8 bases line up with TRBD1. Trimming cost V 2 bases and J 6 bases; bases outside gene matches: 14. The CDR3 totals 17 residues. Germline assignment: CDR1 ENHRY and CDR2 SYGVKD. The DNA of the CDR3 is TGTGCCATCAGTGAGCGGGCAGGGGGCGCGTCGGAAGATGGCTACACCTTC. It encodes CAISERAGGASEDGYTF.

This clonotype was found a few times. The genes are TRBV28 and TRBJ1-2; no definite D call. Germline V gene data show CDR1 as MDHEN and CDR2 as SYDVKM. V lost 7 bases and J 0 bases, leaving 15 bases between the germline ends. This CDR3 has 15 residues. The CDR3 bases are TGTGCCAGCAACGTGTTCGACTCTTCTAACTATGGCTACACCTTC. Protein: CASNVFDSSNYGYTF.

This clonotype was seen just once. The J gene is TRBJ2-4, the V gene TRBV27; D perhaps matches TRBD1 (7 bases). Trimming stripped 4 bases from V and 8 bases from J, with 21 bases between. The V gene's germline CDR1 is MNHEY and CDR2 SMNVEV (reference sequence). There are 16 residues in the CDR3. Here the CDR3 DNA reads TGTGCCAGCAGTTCCTTGAAATACAGGGGAGGAGACATTCAGTACTTC. This gives the protein CASSSLKYRGGDIQYF.

Only a few counts were recorded for this clonotype. The chain employs TRBV29-1 and TRBJ2-1; tentatively, D is TRBD2 (6 bases). The germline CDR1 and CDR2 sequences are SQVTM and ANQGSEA. The CDR3 has 10 amino acids. V lost 5 bases, J lost 9 bases, and 8 bases lay in between. The CDR3 here is CSVSRGEQFF. DNA for the CDR3: TGCAGCGTTTCGCGGGGTGAGCAGTTCTTC.